One and the same sample provided the 21 T cell receptor beta chains below, sequenced in a study of blood T cell repertoires in COVID-19. Profiling relied on immunoSEQ multiplex PCR, and the TCRdb table lists in-frame clones only, not all of them. The repertoire holds 91,000 or so clones, with 75% to 95% as singletons. Specimen: peripheral blood. These receptors all come from a woman in her forties or fifties in a cohort sampled during active COVID-19.

The CDR3 DNA follows: TGTGCCAGCAGCTTGTGGACAGGGGGGATCAGCTCCTACGAGCAGTACTTC. Its translation is CASSLWTGGISSYEQYF. V and J are TRBV5-6 and TRBJ2-7, with 10 bases identical to TRBD1. CDR1 is SGHDT, CDR2 YYEEEE, per germline. The CDR3 totals 17 residues. The V and J ends lost 1 base and 0 bases, in that order; junction bases with no gene match: 7.

The chain links TRBV18 to TRBJ2-5; 7 bases line up with TRBD1. Looked up from germline, CDR1 is KGHSH and CDR2 is LQKENI. The CDR3 is 15 residues long. Trimming took 2 bases from V and 5 from J; bases not matched to a gene: 8. The CDR3 nucleotides read TGTGCCAGCTCACCAATCGGGACAGAAGGGGAGACCCAGTACTTC. Residues: CASSPIGTEGETQYF.

This clone was seen only once. This chain uses TRBV21-1 with TRBJ2-6; the DNA was not used to check the table's D call, TRBD2. TRBV21-1 has pseudogene status. The CDR3 length is 18 residues. CDR3 in amino acids: CASSEGLAGFSGANVLTF. The CDR3 nucleotides are TGTGCCAGCAGCGAAGGACTAGCGGGATTCTCTGGGGCCAACGTCCTGACTTTC.

The chain carries TRBV7-2 and TRBJ2-3; D gene uncertain. The germline V gene encodes CDR1 SGHTA and CDR2 FQGNSA. V shed 3 bases and J shed 5 bases, with 9 bases lying between them. The CDR3 is 13 residues long. The CDR3: CASSLVDVDTQYF. The CDR3 nucleotides read TGTGCCAGCAGCTTGGTAGATGTAGATACGCAGTATTTT.

This chain joins TRBV18 and TRBJ2-7, with D possibly TRBD1 on 8 matching bases. V was cut by 6 bases and J by 6 bases, with 18 bases left in between. Germline V gives CDR1 KGHSH, CDR2 LQKENI. This CDR3 is built from 14 residues. CDR3 loop: CASSRETGEGEQYF. The DNA of the CDR3 is TGTGCCAGCTCTCGCGAGACAGGGGAGGGCGAGCAGTACTTC.

The chain couples TRBV28 to TRBJ2-6; 8 bases are shared with TRBD1. With V trimmed by 5 bases and J by 0 bases, 6 bases remained unmatched. In germline, CDR1 is MDHEN, CDR2 SYDVKM. This CDR3 is 17 amino acids long. The chain's CDR3 is CASSLRTGSSGANVLTF. CDR3 nucleotides: TGTGCCAGCAGTCTTAGGACAGGGAGCTCTGGGGCCAACGTCCTGACTTTC.

The rearrangement links TRBV7-9 to TRBJ2-5, with TRBD2 matching 10 bases. The CDR3 has 15 residues. The junction had 5 bases not matched to a gene; V was cut back by 5 bases and J by 2 bases. CDR1 is SEHNR, CDR2 FQNEAQ, per germline (reference sequence). The CDR3 here is CASSPLAGYQETQYF. DNA for the CDR3: TGTGCCAGCAGCCCACTAGCGGGGTATCAAGAGACCCAGTACTTC.

CDR3 region: CAIRRTSVSYEQYF. CDR3 nucleotides: TGTGCCATCCGGAGGACTTCCGTCTCCTACGAGCAGTACTTC. V and J are TRBV2 and TRBJ2-7, with D maybe TRBD2 (5 bases). V gave up 10 bases and J gave up 0 bases, with 16 bases separating them. Germline V lookup: CDR1 SNHLY, CDR2 FYNNEI. This CDR3 is built from 14 residues.

Details on this clone: This sample also contains other DNA sequences that code for the same CDR3. V is TRBV5-1 and J is TRBJ2-3; D may be TRBD1 (6 bases). This CDR3 comprises 13 residues. Germline-derived CDR1 and CDR2 are SGHRS and YFSETQ. Trimming stripped 4 bases from V and 6 bases from J, with 12 bases between. For the CDR3, the DNA is TGCGCCAGCAGCCTCGCAAGGGGGGATACGCAGTATTTT. It codes for CASSLARGDTQYF. The entire variable domain, with the rest obtained from reference TRBV5-1 and TRBJ2-3, is as follows: KAGVTQTPRYLIKTRGQQVTLSCSPISGHRSVSWYQQTPGQGLQFLFEYFSETQRNKGNFPGRFSGRQFSNSRSEMNVSTLELGDSALYLCASSLARGDTQYFGPGTRLTVL.

CDR3 bases: TGTGCCAGCAGCCTAAGGACAGGGCGCGACTACGAGCAGTACTTC. Its translation is CASSLRTGRDYEQYF. J is TRBJ2-7 and V is TRBV27, with 8 bases aligning to TRBD1. Germline CDR1 MNHEY, CDR2 SMNVEV (reference sequence). CDR3 length: 15 residues. After removal of 6 bases from V and 3 bases from J, the junction contained 10 bases not matched to a gene.

The V gene is TRBV5-1, the J gene TRBJ1-3; 7 bases are shared with TRBD1. The CDR3 consists of 15 residues. Losses at the gene ends were 4 bases for V and 2 bases for J; bases not matched to a gene: 6. Germline V gene sequence: CDR1 SGHRS, CDR2 YFSETQ. CDR3 nucleotide sequence: TGCGCCAGCAGCGTCGGGACAGTTACTGGAAACACCATATATTTT. As protein: CASSVGTVTGNTIYF.

This clone was counted a single time. The chain carries TRBV10-1 and TRBJ2-5, with D maybe TRBD1 (6 bases). The ends were cut back, 6 bases at V and 5 bases at J, with 16 bases in the middle. The CDR3 extends over 14 amino acids. The germline gives CDR1 WNHNN, CDR2 SYGVQD (reference sequence). CDR3 protein: CASSHRDPLETQYF. In DNA form, the CDR3 reads TGCGCCAGCAGCCACAGGGACCCCTTGGAGACCCAGTACTTC.

This clone was counted a few times. V is TRBV19 and J is TRBJ1-5, with 7 nucleotides matching TRBD1. This CDR3 is built from 17 residues. Germline V CDR1 and CDR2: LNHDA, SQIVND (reference sequence). V shed 3 bases and J 2 bases; nucleotides not matched to a gene: 10. DNA of the CDR3: TGTGCCAGTAGTATCGAATCGACAGGGTCTGGCAATCAGCCCCAGCATTTT. It yields the protein CASSIESTGSGNQPQHF.

The chain employs TRBV18 and TRBJ1-1; no firm D call. The CDR3 has 15 amino acids. The V gene's germline CDR1 is KGHSH and CDR2 LQKENI. The ends were cut back, 0 bases at V and 5 bases at J, with 13 bases in the middle. CDR3 amino acids: CASSPPLGPETEAFF. CDR3 coding DNA: TGTGCCAGCTCACCACCTTTGGGCCCCGAGACTGAAGCTTTCTTT. The complete variable domain, with remaining parts taken from reference TRBV18 and TRBJ1-1, reads NAGVMQNPRHLVRRRGQEARLRCSPMKGHSHVYWYRQLPEEGLKFMVYLQKENIIDESGMPKERFSAEFPKEGPSILRIQQVVRGDSAAYFCASSPPLGPETEAFFGQGTRLTVV.

The J gene is TRBJ2-1, the V gene TRBV4-1; 12 bases are a match to TRBD2. V shed 2 bases, J shed 3 bases, and the junction held 2 bases outside the gene matches. CDR1 is MGHRA and CDR2 is YSYEKL in the germline V gene. The CDR3 is 16 amino acids. CDR3 bases: TGCGCCAGCAGCCAACTAGCGGGGGGGAGCTACAATGAGCAGTTCTTC. Translating gives CASSQLAGGSYNEQFF.

The V gene is TRBV5-1, the J gene TRBJ2-2, with 8 bases matching TRBD2. Losses at the gene ends were 4 bases for V and 6 bases for J; bases not matched to a gene: 14. The CDR3 length is 17 residues. Germline CDR1 SGHRS, CDR2 YFSETQ. In DNA form, the CDR3 reads TGCGCCAGCAGCCTGGGACTCGCGGGGGGTTCGGCCGGGGAGCTGTTTTTT. Translated, it gives CASSLGLAGGSAGELFF.

The chain carries TRBV3-1 (or the pseudogene TRBV3-2) and TRBJ1-5; tentative D call: TRBD1 (6 bases). The CDR3 sequence is 17 residues long. Trimming removed 0 bases from V and 6 bases from J, with 18 bases in between. Germline CDR1 LGHDT, CDR2 YNNKEL (reference sequence). CDR3 nucleotides: TGTGCCAGCAGCCAAGATAGGTCGGGGGGCTTTGGTCAGCCCCAGCATTTT. Protein: CASSQDRSGGFGQPQHF.

The J gene is TRBJ1-2, the V gene TRBV2; D remains unclear. Germline CDR1 SNHLY, CDR2 FYNNEI. V dropped 2 bases and J dropped 8 bases, with 15 bases sitting between them. CDR3 length: 14 amino acids. The CDR3 DNA follows: TGTGCCAGCAGTGAAACTATGCTGGGGAGCGGCTACACCTTC. This translates into CASSETMLGSGYTF.

The rearrangement joins TRBV5-1 to TRBJ1-6, with 10 bases fitting TRBD1. The CDR3 runs 16 residues. Germline CDR1 reads SGHRS; CDR2 reads YFSETQ. The V gene end was trimmed by 0 bases and the J gene end by 9 bases; junction bases not matched to a gene: 6. Here the CDR3 DNA reads TGCGCCAGCAGCTTGGCCGGAGACAGGGGGCTTTCACCCCTCCACTTT. Its translation: CASSLAGDRGLSPLHF.

Only one count was recorded for this clone. The chain employs TRBV7-9 and TRBJ1-3; possible D gene TRBD1, 5 bases. This CDR3 is built from 16 residues. Germline CDR1 reads SEHNR; CDR2 reads FQNEAQ (reference sequence). Trimming stripped 1 base from V and 2 bases from J, with 12 bases between. In nucleotides, the CDR3 is TGTGCCAGCAGCTTAGGTTATGGCAGGGCTGGAAACACCATATATTTT. This encodes CASSLGYGRAGNTIYF.

This chain joins TRBV30 and TRBJ2-7; D is unclear. The CDR3 is made up of 16 amino acids. CDR1 is GTSNPN and CDR2 is SVGIG in the germline V gene (reference sequence). V gave up 2 bases and J gave up 5 bases, with 22 bases separating them. CDR3 in DNA: TGTGCCTGGAGTATGGGCCCGACCCACCCCACAGACGAGCAGTACTTC. Its protein product is CAWSMGPTHPTDEQYF.